The rows below give T cell receptor beta chains drawn from one sample of a study of T cells after yellow fever vaccination. MiXCR was run by TCRdb on the 5' RACE reads, yielding one entry per CDR3 protein. The data show some 300,000 distinct CDR3 sequences, around 10% seen once. The sample in question was CD4+ T cells sorted from PBMCs, obtained 5 days after the yellow fever booster vaccination. Every receptor here comes from a man aged 18-30 years who received the YFV17D yellow fever vaccine. Each CDR3 is given with its conserved first and last residue. Each record gives: J gene, V gene, D gene, clone size, CDR3 protein, CDR3 DNA. The D gene is left open where the match is weak. The size field is filled for only some rows; it gives once, few, many or a size class.

j_call: TRBJ2-3
v_call: TRBV6-2/TRBV6-3
d_call: NA
clone_size: many
cdr3_aa: CASSPGIDTQYF
cdr3_nt: TGTGCCAGCAGTCCGGGAATAGATACGCAGTATTTT

j_call: TRBJ1-4
v_call: TRBV12-3/TRBV12-4
d_call: NA
clone_size: many
cdr3_aa: CASRSGLTRNEKLFF
cdr3_nt: TGTGCCAGCCGCTCAGGGCTTACTCGGAATGAAAAACTGTTTTTT

j_call: TRBJ2-3
v_call: TRBV11-3
d_call: TRBD1
clone_size: NA
cdr3_aa: CASSYGQGMGTDTQYF
cdr3_nt: TGTGCCAGCAGCTACGGACAGGGTATGGGCACAGATACGCAGTATTTT

j_call: TRBJ1-1
v_call: TRBV5-1
d_call: NA
clone_size: NA
cdr3_aa: CASSFPREGTEAFF
cdr3_nt: TGCGCCAGCAGCTTCCCCAGGGAGGGGACTGAAGCTTTCTTT

j_call: TRBJ1-6
v_call: TRBV11-2
d_call: TRBD1
clone_size: NA
cdr3_aa: CASSIRTGGISPLHF
cdr3_nt: TGTGCCAGCAGCATTCGTACAGGGGGTATCTCACCCCTCCACTTT

j_call: TRBJ2-3
v_call: TRBV5-1
d_call: NA
clone_size: few
cdr3_aa: CASSLTRIDTQYF
cdr3_nt: TGCGCCAGCAGCTTGACTAGAATCGATACGCAGTATTTT

j_call: TRBJ1-2
v_call: TRBV5-5
d_call: NA
clone_size: many
cdr3_aa: CASSLGGSSNYGYTF
cdr3_nt: TGTGCCAGCAGCCTGGGGGGGAGTTCTAACTATGGCTACACCTTC

j_call: TRBJ2-2
v_call: TRBV4-3
d_call: TRBD1
clone_size: NA
cdr3_aa: CASSQADRGANTGELFF
cdr3_nt: TGCGCCAGCAGCCAAGCTGACAGGGGGGCGAACACCGGGGAGCTGTTTTTT

j_call: TRBJ2-3
v_call: TRBV5-6
d_call: NA
clone_size: many
cdr3_aa: CASGVGTDTQYF
cdr3_nt: TGTGCCAGCGGGGTGGGCACAGATACGCAGTATTTT

j_call: TRBJ2-2
v_call: TRBV9
d_call: NA
clone_size: many
cdr3_aa: CASSPRPHEAGELFF
cdr3_nt: TGTGCCAGCAGCCCCAGACCGCATGAGGCCGGGGAGCTGTTTTTT

j_call: TRBJ1-2
v_call: TRBV4-3
d_call: TRBD1
clone_size: NA
cdr3_aa: CASSQARLQGSSYGYTF
cdr3_nt: TGCGCCAGCAGCCAAGCCCGCCTACAGGGGTCGAGCTATGGCTACACCTTC

j_call: TRBJ2-1
v_call: TRBV20-1
d_call: NA
clone_size: NA
cdr3_aa: CSAEVDSYNEQFF
cdr3_nt: TGCAGTGCTGAGGTTGACAGTTACAATGAGCAGTTCTTC